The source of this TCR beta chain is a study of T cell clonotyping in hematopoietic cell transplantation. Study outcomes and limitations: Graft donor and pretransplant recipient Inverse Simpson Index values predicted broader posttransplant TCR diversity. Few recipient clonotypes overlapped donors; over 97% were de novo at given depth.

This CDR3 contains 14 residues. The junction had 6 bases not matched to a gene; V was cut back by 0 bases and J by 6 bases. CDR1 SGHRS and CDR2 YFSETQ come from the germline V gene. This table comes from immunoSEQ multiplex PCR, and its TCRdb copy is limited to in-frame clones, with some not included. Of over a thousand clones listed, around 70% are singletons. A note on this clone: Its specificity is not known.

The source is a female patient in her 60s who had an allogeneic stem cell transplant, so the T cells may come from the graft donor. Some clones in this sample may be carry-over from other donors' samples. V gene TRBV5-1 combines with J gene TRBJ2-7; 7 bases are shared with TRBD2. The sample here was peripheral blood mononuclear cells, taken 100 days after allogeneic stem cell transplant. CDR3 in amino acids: CASSLAGTMGEQYF. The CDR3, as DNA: TGCGCCAGCAGCTTGGCAGGGACTATGGGCGAGCAGTACTTC.